This TCR beta chain was profiled in a study of post-analysis software for immune sequencing data. Looking at the study overall: The disease courses covered relapsing-remitting, secondary progressive and progressive-relapsing multiple sclerosis. Whole-study results and caveats: Controls had significantly higher normalized Chao1 diversity than multiple sclerosis patients. Co-batched samples clustered tightly together by F measure. Patients had higher frequencies than controls of five TRBV segments, including TRBV5-6, TRBV5-1 and TRBV20-1.

This clonotype came up a few times. Antigen: not known. Germline V gives CDR1 LGHNA, CDR2 YNFKEQ. Trimming took off 0 bases at V and 10 bases at J, with 10 bases between the two ends. The length of the CDR3 is 13 residues. Carried by the TCR beta cDNA libraries were unique molecular identifiers. Each CDR3 protein gets one entry after TCRdb re-called the PCR reads with MiXCR. The sample consists of 450,000 to 650,000 distinct CDR3 sequences, about 40% of them appearing once. This chain connects TRBV4-2 to TRBJ2-1; no definite D call. The sequencing sample was made of blood. The source of this sequence is a girl aged 10 to 17 with multiple sclerosis. CDR3 in DNA: TGTGCCAGCAGCCAAGATCCGGTAGGGGAGCAGTTCTTC. Residues: CASSQDPVGEQFF.